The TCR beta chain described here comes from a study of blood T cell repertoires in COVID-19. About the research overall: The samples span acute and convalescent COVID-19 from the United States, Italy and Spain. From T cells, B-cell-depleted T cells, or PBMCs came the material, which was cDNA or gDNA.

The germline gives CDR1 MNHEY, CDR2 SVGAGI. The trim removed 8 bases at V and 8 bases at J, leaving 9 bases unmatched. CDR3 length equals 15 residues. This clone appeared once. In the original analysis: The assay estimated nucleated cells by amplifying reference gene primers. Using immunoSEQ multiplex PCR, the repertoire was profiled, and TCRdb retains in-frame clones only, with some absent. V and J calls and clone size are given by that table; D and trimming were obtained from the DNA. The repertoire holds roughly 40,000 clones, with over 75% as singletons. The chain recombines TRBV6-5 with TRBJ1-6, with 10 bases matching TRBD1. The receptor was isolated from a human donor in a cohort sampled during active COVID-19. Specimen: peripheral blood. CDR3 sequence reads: CASEGTGTGDSPLHF. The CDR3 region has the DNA TGTGCCAGCGAGGGGACCGGGACAGGGGATTCACCCCTCCACTTT.